These 5 T cell receptor beta chains came from one sample sequenced in a study of blood T cell repertoires in COVID-19. The protocol was immunoSEQ multiplex PCR, while the TCRdb copy is restricted to in-frame clones and leaves out a portion. The sample contains about 170,000 clones, more than 70% of which appear only once. The sample taken for sequencing was peripheral blood. These receptors all come from a man aged 50 to 59 with active or convalescent COVID-19.

The V call is TRBV20-1, the J call TRBJ2-5, with TRBD1 matching over 9 bases. This CDR3 has 17 amino acids. V dropped 3 bases and J dropped 4; count of bases not matched to a gene: 15. Germline V gene data show CDR1 as DFQATT and CDR2 as SNEGSKA (reference sequence). CDR3 DNA sequence: TGCAGTGCTAGTCAAACAGGGGGCGAATTTTTCCGAGAGACCCAGTACTTC. Protein sequence: CSASQTGGEFFRETQYF.

The V and J genes are TRBV6-5 and TRBJ2-2; D remains unclear. The germline gives CDR1 MNHEY, CDR2 SVGAGI. CDR3 length equals 12 residues. V dropped 3 bases and J dropped 8 bases, with 7 bases sitting between them. CDR3 residues: CASSYYGGELFF. CDR3 nucleotide sequence: TGTGCCAGCAGTTATTACGGGGGGGAGCTGTTTTTT.

This clone was detected only once. The rearrangement links TRBV28 to TRBJ2-7; D might be TRBD1 (5 bases). The CDR3 consists of 12 residues. The germline CDR1 and CDR2 sequences are MDHEN and SYDVKM. The V gene lost 5 bases and the J gene lost 2 bases, with 7 bases spanning the gap. This chain's CDR3 is CASSDSPYEQYF. Written as DNA, the CDR3 is TGTGCCAGCAGTGACAGCCCCTACGAGCAGTACTTC.

The rearrangement links TRBV7-9 to TRBJ2-2; 7 bases agree with TRBD1. V trimming: 7 bases; J trimming: 3 bases; junction bases outside the gene matches: 8. This CDR3 has 15 amino acids. Per germline, CDR1 SEHNR and CDR2 FQNEAQ (reference sequence). CDR3 nucleotides: TGTGCCAGCACCAGCGAGCAGGGGGACACCGGGGAGCTGTTTTTT. Its protein product is CASTSEQGDTGELFF.

This clone was seen a single time. The chain recombines TRBV18 with TRBJ2-7; 10 nucleotides agree with TRBD1. With 2 bases clipped from V and 2 bases from J, the junction kept 0 bases outside the gene matches. Germline CDR1 KGHSH, CDR2 LQKENI. There are 14 residues in the CDR3. The CDR3 DNA follows: TGTGCCAGCTCACCAGGACAGGGGGCCTACGAGCAGTACTTC. Its protein product is CASSPGQGAYEQYF.